This T cell receptor beta chain appears in the sequencing data of a study of shared clonotypes between healthy human individuals. Trimming removed 2 bases at V and 3 bases at J, with 10 bases between. The CDR3 has 14 amino acids. The germline V gene has CDR1 SGHVS and CDR2 FNYEAQ. Method: immunoSEQ multiplex PCR; TCRdb's copy keeps in-frame clones and lacks some. Found here are some 1.1 million clones, approximately 75% of them singletons; the top ten hold roughly 0.9%. Overall study findings and caveats: Measured sharing among donors was expected to vary with sequencing depth.

Notes on this clone: Its specificity is not known.

This sequence originates from a young man in good health. Some clones in this sample may be carry-over from other donors' samples. The specimen was memory CD4+ T cells from PBMCs. The sample's subset: CD45RA-negative fraction. The V and J genes are TRBV7-6 and TRBJ1-1; D uncertain. The CDR3 here is CASSLSRADTEAFF. CDR3 coding DNA: TGTGCCAGCAGCTTATCAAGGGCCGACACTGAAGCTTTCTTT.